This T cell receptor beta chain comes out of a study of cytomegalovirus exposure and HLA in healthy donors. For the study at large: The 120 or so validation repertoires used a platform that matched the one used for the approximately 620 first-cohort repertoires, as a later analysis reported.

The repertoire was sequenced with immunoSEQ multiplex PCR; TCRdb's copy has only in-frame clones and lacks some. The table records some 140,000 clones, about 86% of them present only once. A 120-subject validation cohort, separate from the roughly 700-subject first cohort, supplied the donors. CDR3 size: 18 residues. Unmatched junction bases numbered 14, after V lost 1 base and J lost 4 bases. The germline gives CDR1 SGHDT, CDR2 YYEEEE. The V call is TRBV5-6, the J call TRBJ2-3, with 8 positions matching TRBD2. The sequencing sample was made of PBMCs. This clonotype was obtained from a human donor in good health. CDR3 sequence (DNA): TGTGCCAGCAGCTTGATAGGCGGGGGGCCTGGGGTGCCAGATACGCAGTATTTT. Translated: CASSLIGGGPGVPDTQYF.